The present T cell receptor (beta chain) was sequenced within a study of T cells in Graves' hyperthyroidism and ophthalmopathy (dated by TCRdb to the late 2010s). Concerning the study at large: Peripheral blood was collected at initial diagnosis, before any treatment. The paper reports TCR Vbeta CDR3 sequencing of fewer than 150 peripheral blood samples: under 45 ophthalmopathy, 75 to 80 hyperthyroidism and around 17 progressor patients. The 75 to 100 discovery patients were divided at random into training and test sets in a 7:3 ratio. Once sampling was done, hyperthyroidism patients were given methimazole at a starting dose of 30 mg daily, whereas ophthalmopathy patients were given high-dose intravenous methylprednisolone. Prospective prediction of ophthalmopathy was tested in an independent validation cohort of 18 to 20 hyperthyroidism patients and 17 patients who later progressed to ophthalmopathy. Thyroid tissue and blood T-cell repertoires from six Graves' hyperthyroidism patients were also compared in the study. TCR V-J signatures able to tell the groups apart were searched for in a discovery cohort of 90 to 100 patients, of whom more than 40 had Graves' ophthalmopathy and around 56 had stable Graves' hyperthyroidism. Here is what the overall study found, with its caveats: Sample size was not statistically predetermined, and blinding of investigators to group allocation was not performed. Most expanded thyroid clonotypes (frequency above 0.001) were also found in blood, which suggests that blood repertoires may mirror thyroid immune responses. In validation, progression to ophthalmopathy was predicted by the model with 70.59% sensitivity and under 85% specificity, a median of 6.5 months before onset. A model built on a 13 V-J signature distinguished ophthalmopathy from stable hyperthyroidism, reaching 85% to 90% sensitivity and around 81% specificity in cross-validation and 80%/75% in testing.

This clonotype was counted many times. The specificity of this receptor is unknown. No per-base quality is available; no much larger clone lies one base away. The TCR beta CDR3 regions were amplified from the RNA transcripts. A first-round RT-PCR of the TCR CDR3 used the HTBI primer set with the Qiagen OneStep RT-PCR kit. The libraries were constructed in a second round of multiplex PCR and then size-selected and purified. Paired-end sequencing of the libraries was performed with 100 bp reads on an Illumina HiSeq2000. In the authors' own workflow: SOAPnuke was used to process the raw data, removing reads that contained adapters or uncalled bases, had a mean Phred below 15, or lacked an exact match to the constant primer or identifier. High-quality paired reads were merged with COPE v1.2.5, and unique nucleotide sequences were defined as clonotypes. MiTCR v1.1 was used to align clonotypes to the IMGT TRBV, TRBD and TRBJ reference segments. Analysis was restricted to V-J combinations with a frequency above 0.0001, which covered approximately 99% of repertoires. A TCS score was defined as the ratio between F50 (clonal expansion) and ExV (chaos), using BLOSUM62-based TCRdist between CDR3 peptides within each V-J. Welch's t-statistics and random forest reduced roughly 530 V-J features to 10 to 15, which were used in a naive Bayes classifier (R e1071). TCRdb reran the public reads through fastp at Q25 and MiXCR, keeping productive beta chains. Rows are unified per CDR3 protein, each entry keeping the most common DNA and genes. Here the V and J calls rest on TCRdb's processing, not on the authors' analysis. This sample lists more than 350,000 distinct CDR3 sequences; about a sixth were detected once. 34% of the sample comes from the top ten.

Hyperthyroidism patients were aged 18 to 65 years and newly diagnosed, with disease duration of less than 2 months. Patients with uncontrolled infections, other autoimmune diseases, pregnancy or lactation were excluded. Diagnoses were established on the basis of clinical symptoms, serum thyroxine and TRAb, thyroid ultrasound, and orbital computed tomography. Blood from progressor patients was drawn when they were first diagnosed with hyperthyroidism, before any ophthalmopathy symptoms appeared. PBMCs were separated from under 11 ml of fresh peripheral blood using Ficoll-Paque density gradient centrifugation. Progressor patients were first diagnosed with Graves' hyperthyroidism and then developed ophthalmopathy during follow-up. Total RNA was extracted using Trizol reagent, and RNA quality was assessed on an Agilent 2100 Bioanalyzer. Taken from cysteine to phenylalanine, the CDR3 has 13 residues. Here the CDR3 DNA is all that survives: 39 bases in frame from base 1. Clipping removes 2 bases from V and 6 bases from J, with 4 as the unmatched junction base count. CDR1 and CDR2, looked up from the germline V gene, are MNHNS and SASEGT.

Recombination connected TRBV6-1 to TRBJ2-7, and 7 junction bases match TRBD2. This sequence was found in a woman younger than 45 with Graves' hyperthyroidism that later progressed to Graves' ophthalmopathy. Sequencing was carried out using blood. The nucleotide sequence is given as TGTGCCAGCAGTGAACTAGCGGCGAGCGAGCAGTACTTC. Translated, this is CASSELAASEQYF.